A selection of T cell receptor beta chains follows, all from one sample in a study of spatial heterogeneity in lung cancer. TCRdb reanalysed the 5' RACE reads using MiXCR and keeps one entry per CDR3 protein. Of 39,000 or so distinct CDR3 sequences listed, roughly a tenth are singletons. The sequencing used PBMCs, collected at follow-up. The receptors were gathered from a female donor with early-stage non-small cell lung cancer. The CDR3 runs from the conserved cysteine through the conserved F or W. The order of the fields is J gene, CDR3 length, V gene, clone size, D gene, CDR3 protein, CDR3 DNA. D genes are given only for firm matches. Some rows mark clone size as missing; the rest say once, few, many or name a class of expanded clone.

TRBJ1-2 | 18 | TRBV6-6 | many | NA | CASSYVRPRGFLSYGYTF | TGTGCCAGCAGTTACGTCCGGCCGCGAGGGTTCCTAAGCTATGGCTACACCTTC
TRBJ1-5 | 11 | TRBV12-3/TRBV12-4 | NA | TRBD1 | CASRATGAQHF | TGTGCCAGCAGGGCGACAGGGGCGCAGCATTTT
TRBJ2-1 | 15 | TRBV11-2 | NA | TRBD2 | CASSLPPGGSLEQFF | TGTGCCAGCAGCTTACCTCCGGGGGGTAGCCTTGAGCAGTTCTTC
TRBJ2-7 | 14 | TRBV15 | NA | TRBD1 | CATSRVEGGREQYF | TGTGCCACCAGCAGAGTGGAAGGGGGCCGCGAGCAGTACTTC
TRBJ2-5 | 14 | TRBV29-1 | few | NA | CSVRGGGLPVGQYF | TGCAGCGTTAGGGGCGGGGGCCTTCCAGTGGGCCAGTACTTC
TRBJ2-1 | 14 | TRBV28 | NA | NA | CASSSPAEGHEQFF | TGTGCCAGCAGTTCTCCGGCGGAGGGGCATGAGCAGTTCTTC
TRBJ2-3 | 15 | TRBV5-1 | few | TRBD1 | CASRTGGGSTDTQYF | TGCGCCAGCAGAACAGGGGGCGGGAGCACAGATACGCAGTATTTT
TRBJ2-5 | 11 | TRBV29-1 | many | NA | CSMRQQETQYF | TGCAGCATGAGACAGCAAGAGACCCAGTACTTC
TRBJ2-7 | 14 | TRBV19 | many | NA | CASNLGGAADEQYF | TGTGCCAGTAACCTAGGGGGGGCGGCGGACGAGCAGTACTTC
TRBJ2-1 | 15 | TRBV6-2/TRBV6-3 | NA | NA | CASSWAGISYNEQFF | TGTGCCAGCAGTTGGGCGGGGATCAGTTACAATGAGCAGTTCTTC
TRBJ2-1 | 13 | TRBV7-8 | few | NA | CASSESSYNEQFF | TGTGCCAGCAGCGAGAGCTCCTACAATGAGCAGTTCTTC
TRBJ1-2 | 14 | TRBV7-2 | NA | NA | CASSATGSRYGYTF | TGTGCCAGCAGCGCAACAGGGTCCCGCTATGGCTACACCTTC
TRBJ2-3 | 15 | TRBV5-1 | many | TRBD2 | CASSSEGTSDGTQYF | TGCGCCAGCAGCTCAGAAGGTACTAGCGACGGTACGCAGTATTTT
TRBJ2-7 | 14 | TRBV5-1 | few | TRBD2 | CASSPSGAFREQYF | TGCGCCAGCAGTCCAAGCGGGGCCTTTCGCGAGCAGTACTTC
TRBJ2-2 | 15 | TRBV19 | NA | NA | CASSNRFEGDGELFF | TGTGCCAGTAGTAATCGTTTTGAAGGTGACGGGGAGCTGTTTTTT
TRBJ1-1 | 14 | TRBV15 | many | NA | CATSRGGGRTEAFF | TGTGCCACCAGCAGAGGTGGGGGGCGCACTGAAGCTTTCTTT
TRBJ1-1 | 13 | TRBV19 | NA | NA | CASSIGGVTEAFF | TGTGCCAGTAGTATAGGAGGGGTGACTGAAGCTTTCTTT
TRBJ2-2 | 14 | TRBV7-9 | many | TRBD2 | CASSSLTSLRELFF | TGTGCCAGCAGCTCGCTGACTAGCTTAAGGGAGCTGTTTTTT
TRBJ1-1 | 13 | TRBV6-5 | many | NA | CASSFSVGTEAFF | TGTGCCAGCAGTTTCTCAGTGGGAACTGAAGCTTTCTTT
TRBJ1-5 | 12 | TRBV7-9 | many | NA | CASSFPDQPQHF | TGTGCCAGCAGCTTCCCGGATCAGCCCCAGCATTTT
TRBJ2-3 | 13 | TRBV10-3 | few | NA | CAIKGAETDTQYF | TGTGCCATCAAGGGTGCGGAGACAGATACGCAGTATTTT
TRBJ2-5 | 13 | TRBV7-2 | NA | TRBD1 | CASSYNRGETQYF | TGTGCCAGCAGCTACAACAGGGGGGAGACCCAGTACTTC
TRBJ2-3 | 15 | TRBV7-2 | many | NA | CASSLVGGSGDTQYF | TGTGCCAGCAGCTTAGTCGGAGGTTCGGGAGATACGCAGTATTTT
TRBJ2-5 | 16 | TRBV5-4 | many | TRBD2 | CASSLDSGGRGKTQYF | TGTGCCAGCAGCTTGGATAGCGGGGGCCGCGGGAAGACCCAGTACTTC
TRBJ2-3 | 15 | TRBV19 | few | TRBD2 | CASRKAGPSTDTQYF | TGTGCCAGTAGAAAAGCGGGACCGAGCACAGATACGCAGTATTTT
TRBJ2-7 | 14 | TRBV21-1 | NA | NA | CASSKAPTDYEQYF | TGTGCCAGCAGCAAAGCCCCCACAGACTACGAGCAGTACTTC
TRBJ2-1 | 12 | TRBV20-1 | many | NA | CSARTGRNEQFF | TGCAGTGCTAGGACTGGCCGAAATGAGCAGTTCTTC
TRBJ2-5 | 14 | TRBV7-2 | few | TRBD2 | CASRRGLAGETQYF | TGTGCCAGCAGAAGGGGACTAGCGGGCGAGACCCAGTACTTC
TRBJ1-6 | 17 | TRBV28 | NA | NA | CASSSPREGTYNSPLHF | TGTGCCAGCAGTTCCCCCCGAGAGGGAACCTATAATTCACCCCTCCACTTT
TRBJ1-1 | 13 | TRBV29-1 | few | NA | CSVDPGWDTEAFF | TGCAGCGTTGACCCAGGGTGGGACACTGAAGCTTTCTTT
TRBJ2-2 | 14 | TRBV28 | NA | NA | CASSLPGLHRELFF | TGTGCCAGCAGTTTACCGGGACTCCATAGGGAGCTGTTTTTT
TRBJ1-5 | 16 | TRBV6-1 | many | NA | CASSPWARGSNQPQHF | TGTGCCAGCAGTCCCTGGGCCAGGGGAAGCAATCAGCCCCAGCATTTT
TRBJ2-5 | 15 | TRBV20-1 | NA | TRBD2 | CSARNRGEPKETQYF | TGCAGTGCTCGAAACCGGGGGGAGCCAAAAGAGACCCAGTACTTC
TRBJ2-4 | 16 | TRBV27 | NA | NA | CASSAQDGKAKNIQYF | TGTGCCAGCAGTGCTCAGGACGGGAAGGCCAAAAACATTCAGTACTTC
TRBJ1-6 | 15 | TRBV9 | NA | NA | CASSVGNPGNSPLHF | TGTGCCAGCAGCGTAGGAAACCCCGGGAATTCACCCCTCCACTTT
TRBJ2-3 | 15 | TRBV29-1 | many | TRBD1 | CSVGIGQGRTDTQYF | TGCAGCGTTGGCATAGGACAGGGAAGGACAGATACGCAGTATTTT
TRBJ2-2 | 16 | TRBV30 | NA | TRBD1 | CAWSLQGQGNTGELFF | TGTGCCTGGAGCCTCCAAGGACAGGGGAACACCGGGGAGCTGTTTTTT
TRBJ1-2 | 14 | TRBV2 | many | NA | CASGGQPGNYGYTF | TGTGCCAGCGGAGGACAGCCGGGGAACTATGGCTACACCTTC
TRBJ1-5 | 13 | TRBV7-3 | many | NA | CASSLIEGQPQHF | TGTGCCAGCAGCTTAATCGAGGGCCAGCCCCAGCATTTT
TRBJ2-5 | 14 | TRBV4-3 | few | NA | CASSQGGGQETQYF | TGCGCCAGCAGCCAAGGTGGAGGGCAAGAGACCCAGTACTTC
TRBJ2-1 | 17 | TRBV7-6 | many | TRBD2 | CASSPFSGGGTYNEQFF | TGTGCCAGCAGCCCCTTCAGCGGCGGGGGGACCTACAATGAGCAGTTCTTC
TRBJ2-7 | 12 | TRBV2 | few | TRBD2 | CASSTGLDEQYF | TGTGCCAGCAGCACGGGACTAGACGAGCAGTACTTC
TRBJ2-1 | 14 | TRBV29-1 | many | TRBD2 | CSGRSGGVQGEQFF | TGCAGCGGTCGTAGCGGGGGGGTACAGGGTGAGCAGTTCTTC
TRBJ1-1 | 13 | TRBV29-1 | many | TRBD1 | CSVEPGQGGEAFF | TGCAGCGTTGAACCCGGACAGGGCGGTGAAGCTTTCTTT
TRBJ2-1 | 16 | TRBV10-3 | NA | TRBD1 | CAISDPGQGAYNEQFF | TGTGCCATCAGTGACCCCGGACAGGGGGCCTACAATGAGCAGTTCTTC
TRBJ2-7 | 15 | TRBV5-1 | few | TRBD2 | CASSLDSGGHYEQYF | TGCGCCAGCAGCTTGGATAGCGGGGGCCACTACGAGCAGTACTTC
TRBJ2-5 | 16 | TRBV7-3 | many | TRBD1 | CASSLRTGANQETQYF | TGTGCCAGCAGCCTAAGGACAGGGGCAAACCAAGAGACCCAGTACTTC
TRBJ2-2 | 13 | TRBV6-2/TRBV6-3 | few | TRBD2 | CASRGTRAGELFF | TGTGCCAGCAGAGGGACTAGGGCCGGGGAGCTGTTTTTT
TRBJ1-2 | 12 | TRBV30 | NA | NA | CAKTRDLGGYTF | TGTGCCAAGACGCGGGACCTTGGGGGCTACACCTTC
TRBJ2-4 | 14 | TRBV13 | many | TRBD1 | CASSPRTGLHIQYF | TGTGCCAGCAGCCCCCGGACAGGGCTCCACATTCAGTACTTC
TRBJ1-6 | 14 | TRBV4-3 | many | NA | CASSQVQGLSPLHF | TGCGCCAGCAGCCAAGTTCAAGGGCTTTCACCCCTCCACTTT
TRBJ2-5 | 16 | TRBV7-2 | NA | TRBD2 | CASRPPGLADQETQYF | TGTGCCAGCAGACCCCCGGGACTAGCGGATCAAGAGACCCAGTACTTC
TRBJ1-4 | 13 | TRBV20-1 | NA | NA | CSARMASLEKLFF | TGCAGTGCTAGAATGGCTTCGTTGGAAAAACTGTTTTTT
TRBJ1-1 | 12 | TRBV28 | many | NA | CASSFLNTEAFF | TGTGCCAGCAGTTTCTTGAACACTGAAGCTTTCTTT
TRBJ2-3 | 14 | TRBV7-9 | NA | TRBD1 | CASSFGTGPDTQYF | TGTGCCAGCAGCTTTGGGACAGGGCCAGATACGCAGTATTTT
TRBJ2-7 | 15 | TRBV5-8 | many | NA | CASSITRDPGDEQYF | TGTGCCAGCAGCATAACCCGGGACCCTGGGGACGAGCAGTACTTC
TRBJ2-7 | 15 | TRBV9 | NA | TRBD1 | CASSVAGTATYEQYF | TGTGCCAGCAGCGTAGCCGGGACAGCTACCTACGAGCAGTACTTC
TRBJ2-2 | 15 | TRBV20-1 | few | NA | CSARNSGGRSGELFF | TGCAGTGCTAGAAATAGCGGAGGAAGGTCCGGGGAGCTGTTTTTT
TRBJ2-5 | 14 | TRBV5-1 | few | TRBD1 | CASSTSGTVETQYF | TGCGCCAGCAGCACTTCGGGGACAGTGGAGACCCAGTACTTC